This T cell receptor beta chain was sequenced in a study of T cell repertoires in cytomegalovirus infection. In the study overall: Recently identified HLA-C-restricted CMV epitopes were used, and well-studied HLA-B-restricted CMV epitopes were used as well. Shared public TCR beta signatures pointed to both CMV infection and a matching HLA type.

Study observations and caveats: Across the ex vivo response, the dominant clonotypes were HLA-C-restricted CMV-specific TCR beta clonotypes.

This clonotype was seen many times. No antigen is known for it. The CDR3 is 15 residues long. V was clipped by 0 bases and J by 2 bases; unmatched bases: 4. Germline V gene lookup returns CDR1 MNHNS and CDR2 SASEGT. From the reads, TCRdb called clonotypes with MiXCR, one entry per CDR3 protein. The sample shows about 480,000 distinct CDR3 sequences, 30% to 35% of them seen only once. This specimen consisted of cultured PBMCs, obtained from culture after CMV antigen stimulation. The receptor's source is a human donor in good health (CMV status not recorded). Some clones in this sample may be carry-over from other donors' samples. The chain links TRBV6-1 to TRBJ2-7; TRBD1 agrees at 7 bases. The CDR3, as DNA: TGTGCCAGCAGTGAAGCGGTGGGACAGCCCTACGAGCAGTACTTC. It specifies CASSEAVGQPYEQYF.